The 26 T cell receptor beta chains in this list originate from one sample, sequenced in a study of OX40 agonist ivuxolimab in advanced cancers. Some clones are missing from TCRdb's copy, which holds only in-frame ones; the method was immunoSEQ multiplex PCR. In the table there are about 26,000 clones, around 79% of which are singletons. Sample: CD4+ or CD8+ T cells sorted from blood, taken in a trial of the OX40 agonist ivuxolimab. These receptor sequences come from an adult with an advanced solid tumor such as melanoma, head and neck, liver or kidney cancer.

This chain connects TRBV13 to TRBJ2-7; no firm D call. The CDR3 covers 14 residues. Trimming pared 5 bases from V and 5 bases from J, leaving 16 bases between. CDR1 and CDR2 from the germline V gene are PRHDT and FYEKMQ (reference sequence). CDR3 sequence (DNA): TGTGCCAGCAGCCCAGCCTTCATGGGAAACGAGCAGTACTTC. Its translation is CASSPAFMGNEQYF.

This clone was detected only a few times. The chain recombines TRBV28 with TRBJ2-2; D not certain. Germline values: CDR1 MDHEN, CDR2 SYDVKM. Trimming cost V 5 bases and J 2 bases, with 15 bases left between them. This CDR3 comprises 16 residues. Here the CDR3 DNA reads TGTGCCAGCAGTCGTCCCGGGCAGACAAACACCGGGGAGCTGTTTTTT. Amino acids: CASSRPGQTNTGELFF.

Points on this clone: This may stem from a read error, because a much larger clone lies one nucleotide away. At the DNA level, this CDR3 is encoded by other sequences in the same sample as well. CDR3 protein: CASSDGTSGSGYNEQFF. CDR3 bases: TGTGCCAGCAGCGACGGGACTAGCGGAAGTGGGTACAATGAGCAGTTCTTC. The rearrangement links TRBV9 to TRBJ2-1; 11 bases match TRBD2. The V and J ends lost 3 bases and 4 bases, in that order; junction bases with no gene match: 9. CDR1 and CDR2 (germline): SGDLS, YYNGEE. The CDR3 runs 17 residues.

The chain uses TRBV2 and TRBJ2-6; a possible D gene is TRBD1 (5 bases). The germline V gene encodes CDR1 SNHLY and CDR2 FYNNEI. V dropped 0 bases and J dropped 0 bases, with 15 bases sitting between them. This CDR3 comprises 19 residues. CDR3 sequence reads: CASSEAVSDGASGANVLTF. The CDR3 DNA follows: TGTGCCAGCAGTGAAGCGGTTTCAGATGGGGCCTCTGGGGCCAACGTCCTGACTTTC.

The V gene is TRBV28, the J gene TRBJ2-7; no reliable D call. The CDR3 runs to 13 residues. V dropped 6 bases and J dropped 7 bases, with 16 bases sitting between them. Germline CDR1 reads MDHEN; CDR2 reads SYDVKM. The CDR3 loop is CASRVRVWREQYF. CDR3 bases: TGTGCCAGCAGAGTCCGCGTCTGGAGAGAGCAGTACTTC.

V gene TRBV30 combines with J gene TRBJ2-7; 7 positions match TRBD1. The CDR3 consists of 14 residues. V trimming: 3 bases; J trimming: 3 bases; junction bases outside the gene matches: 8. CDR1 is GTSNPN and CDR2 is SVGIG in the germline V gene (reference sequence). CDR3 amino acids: CAWSPLGTDYEQYF. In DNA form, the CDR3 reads TGTGCCTGGAGCCCCCTCGGGACAGACTACGAGCAGTACTTC.

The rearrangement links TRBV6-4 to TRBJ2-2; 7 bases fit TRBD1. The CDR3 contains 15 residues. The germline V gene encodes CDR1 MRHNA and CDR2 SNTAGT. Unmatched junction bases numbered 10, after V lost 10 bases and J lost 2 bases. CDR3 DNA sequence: TGTGCCACCTCCCCCGGGACAGTCAACACCGGGGAGCTGTTTTTT. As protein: CATSPGTVNTGELFF.

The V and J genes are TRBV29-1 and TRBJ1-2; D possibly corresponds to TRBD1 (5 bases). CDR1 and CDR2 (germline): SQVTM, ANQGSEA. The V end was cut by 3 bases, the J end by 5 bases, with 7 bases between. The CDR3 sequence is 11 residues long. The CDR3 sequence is CSVDQGYGYTF. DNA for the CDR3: TGCAGCGTTGACCAGGGTTATGGCTACACCTTC.

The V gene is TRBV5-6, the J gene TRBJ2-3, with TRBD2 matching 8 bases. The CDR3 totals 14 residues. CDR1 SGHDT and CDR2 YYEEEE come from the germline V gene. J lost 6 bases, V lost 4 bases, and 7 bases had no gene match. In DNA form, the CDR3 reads TGTGCCAGCAGCCTGACTAGCGCACTTGATACGCAGTATTTT. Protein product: CASSLTSALDTQYF.

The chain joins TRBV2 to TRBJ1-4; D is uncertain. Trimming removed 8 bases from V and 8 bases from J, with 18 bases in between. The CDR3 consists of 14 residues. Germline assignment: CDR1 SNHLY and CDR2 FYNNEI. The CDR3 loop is CASAMWGFGEKLFF. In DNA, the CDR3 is TGTGCCAGCGCAATGTGGGGTTTTGGCGAAAAACTGTTTTTT.

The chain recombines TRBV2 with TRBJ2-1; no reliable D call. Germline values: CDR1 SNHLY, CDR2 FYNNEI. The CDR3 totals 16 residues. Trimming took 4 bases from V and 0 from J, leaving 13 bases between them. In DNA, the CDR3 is TGTGCCAGCAGTGGAGGATGGACCAGCTCCTACAATGAGCAGTTCTTC. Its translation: CASSGGWTSSYNEQFF.

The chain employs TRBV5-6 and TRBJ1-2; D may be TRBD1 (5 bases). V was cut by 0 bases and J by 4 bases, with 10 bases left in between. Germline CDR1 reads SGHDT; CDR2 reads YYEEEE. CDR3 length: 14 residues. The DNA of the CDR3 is TGTGCCAGCAGCTTGGCCGGCGGGACCTATGGCTACACCTTC. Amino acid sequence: CASSLAGGTYGYTF. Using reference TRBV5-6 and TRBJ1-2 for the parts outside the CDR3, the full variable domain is DAGVTQSPTHLIKTRGQQVTLRCSPKSGHDTVSWYQQALGQGPQFIFQYYEEEERQRGNFPDRFSGHQFPNYSSELNVNALLLGDSALYLCASSLAGGTYGYTFGSGTRLTVV.

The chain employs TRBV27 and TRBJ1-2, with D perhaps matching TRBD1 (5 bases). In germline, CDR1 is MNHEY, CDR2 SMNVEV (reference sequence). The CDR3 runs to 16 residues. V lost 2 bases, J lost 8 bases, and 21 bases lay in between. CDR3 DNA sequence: TGTGCCAGCAGTTTAGACGCACAGTCGGGGGTCGGGGGCTACACCTTC. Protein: CASSLDAQSGVGGYTF.

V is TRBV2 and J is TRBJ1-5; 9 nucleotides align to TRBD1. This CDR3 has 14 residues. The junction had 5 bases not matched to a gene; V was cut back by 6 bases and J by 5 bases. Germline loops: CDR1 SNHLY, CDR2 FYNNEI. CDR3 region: CASRGQGVDQPQHF. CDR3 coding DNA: TGTGCCAGCAGGGGACAGGGAGTCGATCAGCCCCAGCATTTT.

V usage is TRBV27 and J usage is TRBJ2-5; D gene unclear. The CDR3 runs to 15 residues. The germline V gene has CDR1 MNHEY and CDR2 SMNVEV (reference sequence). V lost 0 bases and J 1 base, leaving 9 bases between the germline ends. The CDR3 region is CASSLSAKGQETQYF. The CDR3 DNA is TGTGCCAGCAGTTTATCGGCGAAGGGCCAAGAGACCCAGTACTTC.

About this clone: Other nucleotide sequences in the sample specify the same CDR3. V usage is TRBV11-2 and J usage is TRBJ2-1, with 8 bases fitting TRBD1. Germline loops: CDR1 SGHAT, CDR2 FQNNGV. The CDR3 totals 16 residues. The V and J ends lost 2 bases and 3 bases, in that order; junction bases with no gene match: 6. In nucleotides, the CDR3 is TGTGCCAGCAGCTTAATCTCAGGGGGCAGCTACAATGAGCAGTTCTTC. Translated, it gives CASSLISGGSYNEQFF.

The CDR3, as DNA: TGCGCCAGCAGCCAAGGGGCCGACGAGCCGACAGGTCGTCAGGTCAAAAACATTCAGTACTTC. It encodes CASSQGADEPTGRQVKNIQYF. V gene TRBV4-1 combines with J gene TRBJ2-4, with D possibly being TRBD1 (6 bases). The germline gives CDR1 MGHRA, CDR2 YSYEKL. Trimming pared 1 base from V and 3 bases from J, leaving 28 bases between. This CDR3 has 21 amino acids.

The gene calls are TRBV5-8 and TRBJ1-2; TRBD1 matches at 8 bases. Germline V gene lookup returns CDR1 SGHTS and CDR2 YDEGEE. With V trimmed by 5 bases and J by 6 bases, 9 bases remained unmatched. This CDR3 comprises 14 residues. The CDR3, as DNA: TGTGCCAGCAGTTACGAACAGGGGGTCGATGGCTACACCTTC. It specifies CASSYEQGVDGYTF. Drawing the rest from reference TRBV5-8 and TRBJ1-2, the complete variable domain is EAGVTQSPTHLIKTRGQQATLRCSPISGHTSVYWYQQALGLGLQFLLWYDEGEERNRGNFPPRFSGRQFPNYSSELNVNALELEDSALYLCASSYEQGVDGYTFGSGTRLTVV.

The CDR3 here is CASTPQGSNTGELFF. In nucleotides, the CDR3 is TGTGCCAGCACCCCACAGGGATCGAACACCGGGGAGCTGTTTTTT. V usage is TRBV6-5 and J usage is TRBJ2-2; weak D call: TRBD1 (6 bases). Germline loops: CDR1 MNHEY, CDR2 SVGAGI. V was clipped by 7 bases and J by 0 bases, with 12 bases between them. This CDR3 contains 15 residues.

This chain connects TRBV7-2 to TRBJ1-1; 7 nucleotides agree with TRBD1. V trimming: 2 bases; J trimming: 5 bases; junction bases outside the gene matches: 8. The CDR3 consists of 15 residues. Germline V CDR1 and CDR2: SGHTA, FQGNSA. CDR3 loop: CASSLRAGGWTEAFF. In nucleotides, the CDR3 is TGTGCCAGCAGCTTAAGGGCAGGGGGGTGGACTGAAGCTTTCTTT.

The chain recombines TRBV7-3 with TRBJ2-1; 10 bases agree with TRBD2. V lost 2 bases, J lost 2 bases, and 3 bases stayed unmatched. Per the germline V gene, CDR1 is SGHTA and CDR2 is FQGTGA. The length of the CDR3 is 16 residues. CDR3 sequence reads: CASSLRAGGPYNEQFF. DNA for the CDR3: TGTGCCAGCAGCTTACGAGCGGGGGGGCCCTACAATGAGCAGTTCTTC.

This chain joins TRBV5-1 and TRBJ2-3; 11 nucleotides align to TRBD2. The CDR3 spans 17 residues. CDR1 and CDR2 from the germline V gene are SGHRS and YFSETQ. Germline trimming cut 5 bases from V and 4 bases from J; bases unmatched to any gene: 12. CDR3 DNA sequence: TGCGCCAGCAGATATAGCGGGGGGGCTTACGTCGCAGATACGCAGTATTTT. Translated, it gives CASRYSGGAYVADTQYF.

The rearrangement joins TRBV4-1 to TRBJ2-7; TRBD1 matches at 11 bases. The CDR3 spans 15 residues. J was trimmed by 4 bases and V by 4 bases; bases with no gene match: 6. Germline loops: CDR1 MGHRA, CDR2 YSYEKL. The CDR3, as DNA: TGCGCCAGCAGCCCCAGAGGGACAGGGGGTTACGAGCAGTACTTC. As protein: CASSPRGTGGYEQYF.

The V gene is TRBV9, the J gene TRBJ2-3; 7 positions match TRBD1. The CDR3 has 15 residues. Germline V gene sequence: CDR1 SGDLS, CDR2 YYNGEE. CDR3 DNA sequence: TGTGCGACAGGGAAAAGGGGCTTAAGCACAGATACGCAGTATTTT. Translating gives CATGKRGLSTDTQYF.

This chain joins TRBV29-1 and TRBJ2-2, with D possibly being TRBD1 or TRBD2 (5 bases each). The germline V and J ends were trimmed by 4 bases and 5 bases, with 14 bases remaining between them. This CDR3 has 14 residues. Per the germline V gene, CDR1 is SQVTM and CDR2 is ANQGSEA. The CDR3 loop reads CSVATGTATGELFF. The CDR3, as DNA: TGCAGCGTTGCAACCGGGACGGCAACCGGGGAGCTGTTTTTT.

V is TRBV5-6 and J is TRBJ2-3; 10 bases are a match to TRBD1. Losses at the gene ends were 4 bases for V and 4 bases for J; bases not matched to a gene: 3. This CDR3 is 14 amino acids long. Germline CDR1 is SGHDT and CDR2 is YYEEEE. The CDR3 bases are TGTGCCAGCAGCGCGGGGACAGGGGCAGATACGCAGTATTTT. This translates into CASSAGTGADTQYF.